The sequence of this T cell receptor (beta chain) was determined in a study of vaccination effects on CD4 cells after COVID-19. Using viral peptide pools, the ViraFEST assay grew out antigen-specific CD4+ T cells prior to sequencing. Culturing for about ten days preceded CD4+ T cell isolation. In the vaccine recipients, nucleocapsid antibodies were negative and there was no prior SARS-CoV-2 infection. They grew over 1.5 million PBMC in each well, adding around 10 IU/ml IL-2 and about 9.5 ug/ml peptides. Each culture had half its medium swapped for IL-2 medium on days 3 and 7. Germline CDR1 is LGHDT and CDR2 is YNNKEL (reference sequence). The germline V and J ends were trimmed by 1 base and 6 bases, with 16 bases remaining between them. The CDR3 is 15 residues long. Points from the study as a whole: Cross-reaction with common cold coronaviruses was seen in only 1 of 255 vaccine-induced clones from healthy vaccinees. The authors studied few convalescent patients and collected no early post-infection timepoints.

Method: immunoSEQ multiplex PCR; TCRdb's copy keeps in-frame clones and lacks some. The profile shows around 19,000 clones, roughly 78% of them singletons. About this clone: Its target is unknown.

The J gene is TRBJ2-7, the V gene TRBV3-1 (or the pseudogene TRBV3-2), with no clear D. The sequence was obtained from a human donor who received a COVID-19 vaccine. Sequences were derived from CD4+ T cells from PBMCs cultured with HCoV-NL63 spike peptides, sampled before COVID-19 vaccination. Here the CDR3 DNA reads TGTGCCAGCAGCCAAGTTCGTCGACCGATGGGCGAGCAGTACTTC. Translated: CASSQVRRPMGEQYF.